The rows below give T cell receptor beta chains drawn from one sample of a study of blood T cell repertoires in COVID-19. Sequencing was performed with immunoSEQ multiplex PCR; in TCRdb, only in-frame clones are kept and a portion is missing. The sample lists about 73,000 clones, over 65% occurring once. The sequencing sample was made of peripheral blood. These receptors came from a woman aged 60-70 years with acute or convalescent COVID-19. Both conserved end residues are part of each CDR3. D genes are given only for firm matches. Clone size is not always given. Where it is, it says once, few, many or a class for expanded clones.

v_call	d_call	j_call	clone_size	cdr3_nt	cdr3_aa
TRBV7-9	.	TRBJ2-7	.	TGTGCCAGCAGCTTACACGCGAGCTCCTACGAGCAGTACTTC	CASSLHASSYEQYF
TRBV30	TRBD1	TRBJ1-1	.	TGTGCCCTCAACAGGGGGGGCACTGAAGCTTTCTTT	CALNRGGTEAFF
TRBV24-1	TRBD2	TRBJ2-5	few	TGTGCCACCAGTGATTCACTAGCGGTGCCTGAAGAGACCCAGTACTTC	CATSDSLAVPEETQYF
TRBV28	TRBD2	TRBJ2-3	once	TGTGCCAGCAGAGGGGCTAGCGGGGGGAAGGCAGATACGCAGTATTTT	CASRGASGGKADTQYF
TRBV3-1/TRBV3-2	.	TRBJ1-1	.	TGTGCCAGCAGCCAAAGCCAGAACACTGAAGCTTTCTTT	CASSQSQNTEAFF
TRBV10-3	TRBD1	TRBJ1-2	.	TGTGCCATCAGTGACCGACAGGGGAACTTCTATGGCTACACCTTC	CAISDRQGNFYGYTF
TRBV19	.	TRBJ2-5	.	TGTGCCAGTAGTATTAGGGGCGAAGAGACCCAGTACTTC	CASSIRGEETQYF
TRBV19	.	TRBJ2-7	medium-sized	TGTGCCAGTAGTATGTATAGCGGATCCTACGAGCAGTACTTC	CASSMYSGSYEQYF
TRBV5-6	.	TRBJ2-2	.	TGTGCCAGCAGCTCGACAGGGAACACCGGGGAGCTGTTTTTT	CASSSTGNTGELFF
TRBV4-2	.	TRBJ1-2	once	TGTGCCAGCAGCCAAGTAGCGACTAACTATGGCTACACCTTC	CASSQVATNYGYTF
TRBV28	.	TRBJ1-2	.	TGTGCCAGCAGTTTAGGTCAGGGATTCTATGGCTACACCTTC	CASSLGQGFYGYTF
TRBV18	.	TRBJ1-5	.	TGTGCCAGCTCACCAATTCGGGGGGATCAGCCCCAGCATTTT	CASSPIRGDQPQHF
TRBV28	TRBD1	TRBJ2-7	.	TGTGCCAGCAGCCCGGGACAGGGTTTCCACGAGCAGTACTTC	CASSPGQGFHEQYF